A single sample gave rise to the 27 T cell receptor beta chains below, sequenced in a study of control samples from healthy donors and cancer patients. Assay used: immunoSEQ multiplex PCR; TCRdb lists only in-frame clones, some missing. The sample carries about 100,000 clones, 85% to 95% recorded once. The specimen sequenced was blood. All receptors derive from a young man in good health.

The sample holds a few counts of this clone. The chain recombines TRBV4-2 with TRBJ2-7; no definite D call. The ends were cut back, 1 base at V and 3 bases at J, with 13 bases in the middle. The CDR3 is 15 amino acids. Germline CDR1 reads LGHNA; CDR2 reads YNFKEQ. CDR3 region: CASSQGLGVNYEQYF. The CDR3 DNA reads as TGTGCCAGCAGCCAAGGTCTAGGAGTCAACTACGAGCAGTACTTC.

To note about this clone: Germline is not matched at one junction end, which may reflect a read error. The chain employs TRBV11-2 and TRBJ1-1, with 8 bases fitting TRBD1. The length of the CDR3 is 14 residues. The germline gives CDR1 SGHAT, CDR2 FQNNGV. Written as DNA, the CDR3 is TGTGCCAGCAGCGACCGGACAGGGAACTCTGAAGCTTTCTTT. Amino acid sequence: CASSDRTGNSEAFF. Combining the CDR3 with reference TRBV11-2 and TRBJ1-1 gives the whole variable domain EAGVAQSPRYKIIEKRQSVAFWCNPISGHATLYWYQQILGQGPKLLIQFQNNGVVDDSQLPKDRFSAERLKGVDSTLKIQPAKLEDSAVYLCASSDRTGNSEAFFGQGTRLTVV.

The V and J genes are TRBV19 and TRBJ1-1; 8 bases are shared with TRBD1. The germline gives CDR1 LNHDA, CDR2 SQIVND (reference sequence). The CDR3 is 13 amino acids. Losses at the gene ends were 3 bases for V and 8 bases for J; bases not matched to a gene: 5. DNA for the CDR3: TGTGCCAGTAGTATGACAGGGGATGGGGAAGCTTTCTTT. It translates to CASSMTGDGEAFF.

This chain links TRBV5-1 with TRBJ1-3; TRBD1 agrees at 9 bases. Germline CDR1 and CDR2: SGHRS and YFSETQ. This CDR3 contains 16 residues. Unmatched junction bases numbered 4, after V lost 0 bases and J lost 3 bases. The CDR3 spells CASSLGTGGYGNTIYF. CDR3 bases: TGCGCCAGCAGCTTGGGAACAGGGGGCTATGGAAACACCATATATTTT.

This chain joins TRBV7-9 and TRBJ2-1, with D perhaps TRBD1 (7 bases). Germline V CDR1 and CDR2: SEHNR, FQNEAQ (reference sequence). The CDR3 loop spans 18 amino acids. The V end lost 2 bases, the J end lost 6 bases, and 23 bases lay between the germline ends. DNA for the CDR3: TGTGCCAGCAGCTTATATCCAGGGGGAGGTTTTTCGGGCAATGAGCAGTTCTTC. This encodes CASSLYPGGGFSGNEQFF. Filled out from reference TRBV7-9 and TRBJ2-1, the complete variable domain reads DTGVSQNPRHKITKRGQNVTFRCDPISEHNRLYWYRQTLGQGPEFLTYFQNEAQLEKSRLLSDRFSAERPKGSFSTLEIQRTEQGDSAMYLCASSLYPGGGFSGNEQFFGPGTRLTVL.

This clone has just one count. For the CDR3, the DNA is TGTGCCAGCAGCTTGGACAGGGCGCTGTACAATGAGCAGTTCTTC. Encoded protein: CASSLDRALYNEQFF. The gene calls are TRBV5-4 and TRBJ2-1, with D perhaps TRBD1 (6 bases). This CDR3 comprises 15 residues. The germline V and J ends were trimmed by 0 bases and 4 bases, with 11 bases remaining between them. Germline CDR1 is SGHNT and CDR2 is YYREEE (reference sequence).

The chain combines TRBV27 with TRBJ2-3; the D is unclear. The CDR3 consists of 15 residues. Trimming stripped 7 bases from V and 0 bases from J, with 14 bases between. The V gene's germline CDR1 is MNHEY and CDR2 SMNVEV (reference sequence). The CDR3 coding sequence is TGTGCCAGCACCCTTAAGGGCGGAAGCACAGATACGCAGTATTTT. Translating gives CASTLKGGSTDTQYF.

This clone was detected only once. The rearrangement joins TRBV5-1 to TRBJ1-2, with a weak D call TRBD1 (5 bases). Trimming pared 0 bases from V and 3 bases from J, leaving 15 bases between. CDR1 and CDR2 from the germline V gene are SGHRS and YFSETQ. CDR3 length equals 16 residues. CDR3 protein: CASSLDYGAVDYGYTF. The CDR3 nucleotides are TGCGCCAGCAGCTTGGACTACGGGGCGGTGGACTATGGCTACACCTTC.

This clone was counted once. The V call is TRBV6-1, the J call TRBJ2-3; no firm D call. CDR1 MNHNS and CDR2 SASEGT come from the germline V gene. This CDR3 is 14 amino acids long. Between the trimmed V and J ends, which lost 2 bases and 5 bases, there was a span of 11 bases. CDR3 region: CASSESAYQDTQYF. CDR3 DNA: TGTGCCAGCAGTGAATCCGCATACCAAGATACGCAGTATTTT.

The V and J genes are TRBV18 and TRBJ2-7; 8 bases agree with TRBD1. Per germline, CDR1 KGHSH and CDR2 LQKENI. The ends lost 2 bases at V and 2 bases at J; junction bases unmatched: 5. The CDR3 contains 15 residues. CDR3 protein: CASSPGTGSTYEQYF. The CDR3 DNA reads TGTGCCAGCTCACCAGGGACAGGCAGTACCTACGAGCAGTACTTC.

The gene calls are TRBV5-8 and TRBJ1-2; 9 bases agree with TRBD1. Trimming at V came to 4 bases and at J to 5 bases, leaving 6 bases not matched to a gene. Germline values: CDR1 SGHTS, CDR2 YDEGEE. The CDR3 is 14 amino acids. Here the CDR3 reads CASSRGQGGYGYTF. The DNA for the CDR3 is TGTGCCAGCAGCAGGGGACAGGGAGGATATGGCTACACCTTC. The entire variable domain, with the rest obtained from reference TRBV5-8 and TRBJ1-2, is as follows: EAGVTQSPTHLIKTRGQQATLRCSPISGHTSVYWYQQALGLGLQFLLWYDEGEERNRGNFPPRFSGRQFPNYSSELNVNALELEDSALYLCASSRGQGGYGYTFGSGTRLTVV.

This clone was seen once. The J gene is TRBJ2-7, the V gene TRBV11-2; D ambiguous. V was clipped by 2 bases and J by 5 bases, with 16 bases between them. The CDR3 totals 15 residues. Germline V lookup: CDR1 SGHAT, CDR2 FQNNGV. In DNA, the CDR3 is TGTGCCAGCAGCTTACGAAGTGGGTTAGGGAACGAGCAGTACTTC. It yields the protein CASSLRSGLGNEQYF.

This chain uses TRBV9 with TRBJ2-7; 10 bases line up with TRBD2. Germline CDR1 is SGDLS and CDR2 is YYNGEE. This CDR3 comprises 16 residues. V lost 0 bases and J lost 5; bases outside the gene matches: 8. The CDR3 protein is CASSVGSAGGSHEQYF. DNA for the CDR3: TGTGCCAGCAGCGTAGGGTCAGCGGGAGGGTCCCACGAGCAGTACTTC.

On this clone itself: The same CDR3 is also encoded by other DNA sequences in this sample. V gene TRBV7-9 combines with J gene TRBJ1-5, with D possibly TRBD1 on 5 matching bases. Trimming took 6 bases from V and 5 from J, leaving 11 bases between them. In germline, CDR1 is SEHNR, CDR2 FQNEAQ (reference sequence). The CDR3 runs 13 residues. CDR3 loop: CASSLTGDQPQHF. CDR3 nucleotides: TGTGCCAGCAGTCTCACGGGGGATCAGCCCCAGCATTTT.

This chain links TRBV5-6 with TRBJ1-1; 9 nucleotides line up with TRBD1. V lost 4 bases to trimming and J lost 3 bases; unmatched junction nucleotides: 7. The CDR3 contains 15 residues. Germline V gene data show CDR1 as SGHDT and CDR2 as YYEEEE. CDR3 residues: CASSPGQGKDTEAFF. The CDR3 DNA sequence: TGTGCCAGCAGCCCAGGACAGGGGAAGGACACTGAAGCTTTCTTT.

The chain recombines TRBV7-2 with TRBJ2-5, with 12 nucleotides matching TRBD2. The CDR3 spans 16 residues. Germline values: CDR1 SGHTA, CDR2 FQGNSA. The J segment lost 5 bases and the V segment lost 7 bases, leaving 11 bases of the junction unmatched. This CDR3 is CASTDTSGGTMETQYF. Here the CDR3 DNA reads TGTGCCAGCACTGATACTAGCGGGGGGACCATGGAGACCCAGTACTTC.

V is TRBV27 and J is TRBJ1-1; 7 nucleotides line up with TRBD1. This CDR3 is 15 amino acids long. The J segment lost 1 base and the V segment lost 5 bases, leaving 7 bases of the junction unmatched. The germline CDR1 and CDR2 sequences are MNHEY and SMNVEV (reference sequence). The CDR3 protein is CASSGSGTANTEAFF. In DNA form, the CDR3 reads TGTGCCAGCAGTGGATCCGGGACAGCGAACACTGAAGCTTTCTTT.

The gene calls are TRBV2 and TRBJ1-2; D is unresolved. With 6 bases removed from V and 0 bases from J, the gap between germline ends came to 8 bases. The CDR3 has 13 residues. The V gene's germline CDR1 is SNHLY and CDR2 FYNNEI. As DNA, the CDR3 is TGTGCCAGCAGGGCAGACGCTAACTATGGCTACACCTTC. Amino acids: CASRADANYGYTF.

This clone was recorded once. The rearrangement joins TRBV7-9 to TRBJ2-1, with D hard to call. The germline CDR1 and CDR2 sequences are SEHNR and FQNEAQ (reference sequence). The CDR3 is 13 amino acids. Trimming stripped 1 base from V and 7 bases from J, with 8 bases between. The CDR3, as DNA: TGTGCCAGCAGCTTAGGGGCCTTTAATGAGCAGTTCTTC. As protein: CASSLGAFNEQFF.

The chain joins TRBV4-3 to TRBJ1-1; D unclear. Per the germline V gene, CDR1 is LGHNA and CDR2 is YSLEER. Between the trimmed V and J ends, which lost 1 base and 4 bases, there was a span of 7 bases. The CDR3 loop spans 13 amino acids. CDR3 DNA sequence: TGCGCCAGCAGCCAAGGCCGAAGCACTGAAGCTTTCTTT. Protein product: CASSQGRSTEAFF.

This clone was observed a single time. In DNA, the CDR3 is TGTGCCAGCAGTTATCGGGCCGGCGAAAATAGCAATCAGCCCCAGCATTTT. It specifies CASSYRAGENSNQPQHF. The chain combines TRBV6-2 or TRBV6-3 with TRBJ1-5; D is unclear. V was shortened by 3 bases and J by 0 bases, with 15 bases between the two germline ends. Per the germline V gene, CDR1 is MNHEY and CDR2 is SVGEGT. The CDR3 has 17 residues.

This clone occurred once. The chain recombines TRBV5-6 with TRBJ1-2; D is possibly TRBD1 (5 bases). This CDR3 has 14 residues. V lost 2 bases and J lost 0, with 8 bases in between. Germline loops: CDR1 SGHDT, CDR2 YYEEEE. As DNA, the CDR3 is TGTGCCAGCAGCTTACCGGGGGCTAACTATGGCTACACCTTC. The encoded protein is CASSLPGANYGYTF. Using reference TRBV5-6 and TRBJ1-2 for the parts outside the CDR3, the full variable domain is DAGVTQSPTHLIKTRGQQVTLRCSPKSGHDTVSWYQQALGQGPQFIFQYYEEEERQRGNFPDRFSGHQFPNYSSELNVNALLLGDSALYLCASSLPGANYGYTFGSGTRLTVV.

The rearrangement uses TRBV6-5 and TRBJ1-2, with a weak D call TRBD1 (6 bases). The CDR3 extends over 15 amino acids. With 1 base removed from V and 4 bases from J, the gap between germline ends came to 13 bases. From germline, CDR1 is MNHEY and CDR2 SVGAGI. The CDR3 DNA reads TGTGCCAGCAGTTACTGGGGGGCGCAAGGCTATGGCTACACCTTC. Encoded protein: CASSYWGAQGYGYTF.

This clone has only one observation. The chain links TRBV9 to TRBJ2-5; no definite D call. The germline V and J ends were trimmed by 1 base and 1 base, with 11 bases remaining between them. Germline CDR1 reads SGDLS; CDR2 reads YYNGEE. There are 15 residues in the CDR3. CDR3 in DNA: TGTGCCAGCAGCGTAAAGGATCGGGTCCAAGAGACCCAGTACTTC. Protein: CASSVKDRVQETQYF.

This clone showed up just once. The chain joins TRBV4-1 to TRBJ2-5, with 11 bases lining up with TRBD1. V lost 4 bases and J lost 4; bases outside the gene matches: 17. Germline loops: CDR1 MGHRA, CDR2 YSYEKL. This CDR3 has 19 residues. CDR3 sequence reads: CASSRGQGARGNPGETQYF. CDR3 in DNA: TGCGCCAGCAGCCGTGGACAGGGGGCAAGAGGGAACCCCGGAGAGACCCAGTACTTC.

The chain uses TRBV7-3 and TRBJ2-1; D gene ambiguous. The CDR3 length is 12 residues. V was shortened by 1 base and J by 14 bases, with 12 bases between the two germline ends. Per germline, CDR1 SGHTA and CDR2 FQGTGA. CDR3 region: CASSLSGVEKFF. The DNA of the CDR3 is TGTGCCAGCAGCTTAAGCGGCGTAGAAAAGTTCTTC.

The gene calls are TRBV2 and TRBJ2-3, with TRBD1 matching 11 bases. The V segment lost 6 bases and the J segment 5 bases; nucleotides outside the gene matches: 1. The CDR3 sequence is 13 residues long. The germline V gene has CDR1 SNHLY and CDR2 FYNNEI. The CDR3 DNA sequence: TGTGCCAGCAGGGGGACAGGGGGAGATACGCAGTATTTT. Translated, it gives CASRGTGGDTQYF.